This T cell receptor (beta chain) was sequenced for a study of cytomegalovirus exposure and HLA in healthy donors. Study-level background: Unique TCR beta sequences numbering approximately 120 million came from 150 million to 200 million T cells in an earlier analysis. Most genotyped donors, 65% to 85% of about 360, had Caucasian-associated genetic ancestry.

The CDR3 extends over 15 amino acids. Between the trimmed V and J ends, which lost 3 bases and 4 bases, there was a span of 15 bases. CDR1 SGDLS and CDR2 YYNGEE come from the germline V gene. The primer mix had 60 Vbeta and 13 Jbeta primers. The method was immunoSEQ multiplex PCR; TCRdb's version includes in-frame clones alone and lacks a portion of them. The table records 55,000 or so clones, 73% of them present only once. The clonotype was recovered from a man aged 18 to 29 in good health and CMV-seronegative. The V call is TRBV9, the J call TRBJ2-3; D gene unclear. Sequencing was performed on PBMCs. CDR3 sequence reads: CASSARLGSSDTQYF. The CDR3 coding sequence is TGTGCCAGCAGCGCAAGACTCGGTAGCTCAGATACGCAGTATTTT.